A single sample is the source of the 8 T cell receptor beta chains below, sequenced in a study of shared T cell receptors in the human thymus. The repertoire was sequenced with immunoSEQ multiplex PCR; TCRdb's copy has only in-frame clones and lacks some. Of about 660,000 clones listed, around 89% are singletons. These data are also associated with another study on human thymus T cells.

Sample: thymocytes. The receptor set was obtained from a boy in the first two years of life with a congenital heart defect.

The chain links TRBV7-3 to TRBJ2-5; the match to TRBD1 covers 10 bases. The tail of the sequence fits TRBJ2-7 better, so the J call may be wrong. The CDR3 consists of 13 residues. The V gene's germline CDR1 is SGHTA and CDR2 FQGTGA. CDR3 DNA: TGTGCCAGCAGCTGGGACAGGGGCTACGAGCAGTACTTC. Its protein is CASSWDRGYEQYF.

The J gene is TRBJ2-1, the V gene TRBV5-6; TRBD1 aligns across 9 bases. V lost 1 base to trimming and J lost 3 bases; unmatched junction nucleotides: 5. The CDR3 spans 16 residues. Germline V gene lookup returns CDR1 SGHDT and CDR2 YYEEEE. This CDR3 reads CASSLNRQGVYNEQFF. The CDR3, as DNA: TGTGCCAGCAGCTTGAACCGACAGGGGGTCTACAATGAGCAGTTCTTC.

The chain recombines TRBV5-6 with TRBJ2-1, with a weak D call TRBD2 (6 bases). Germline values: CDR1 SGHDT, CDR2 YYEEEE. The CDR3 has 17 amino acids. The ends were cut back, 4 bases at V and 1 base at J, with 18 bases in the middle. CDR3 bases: TGTGCCAGCAGCCTAACGCGGCCTAGCGTGTCCTACAATGAGCAGTTCTTC. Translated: CASSLTRPSVSYNEQFF. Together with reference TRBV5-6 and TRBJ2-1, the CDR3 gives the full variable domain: DAGVTQSPTHLIKTRGQQVTLRCSPKSGHDTVSWYQQALGQGPQFIFQYYEEEERQRGNFPDRFSGHQFPNYSSELNVNALLLGDSALYLCASSLTRPSVSYNEQFFGPGTRLTVL.

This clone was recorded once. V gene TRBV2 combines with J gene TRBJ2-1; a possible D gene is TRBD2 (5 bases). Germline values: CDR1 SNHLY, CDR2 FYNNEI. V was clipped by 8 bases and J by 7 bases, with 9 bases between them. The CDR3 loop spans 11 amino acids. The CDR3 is CASRTGNEQFF. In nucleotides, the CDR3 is TGTGCCAGCCGGACGGGGAATGAGCAGTTCTTC.

The CDR3 reads CAWSPREPRPEAFF. The CDR3 DNA is TGTGCCTGGAGTCCCCGGGAGCCTAGGCCTGAAGCTTTCTTT. The V call is TRBV30, the J call TRBJ1-1, with no clear D. The V gene lost 2 bases and the J gene lost 6 bases, with 16 bases spanning the gap. This CDR3 has 14 residues. Per germline, CDR1 GTSNPN and CDR2 SVGIG (reference sequence). Full variable domain (missing parts from reference TRBV30 and TRBJ1-1): SQTIHQWPATLVQPVGSPLSLECTVEGTSNPNLYWYRQAAGRGLQLLFYSVGIGQISSEVPQNLSASRPQDRQFILSSKKLLLSDSGFYLCAWSPREPRPEAFFGQGTRLTVV.

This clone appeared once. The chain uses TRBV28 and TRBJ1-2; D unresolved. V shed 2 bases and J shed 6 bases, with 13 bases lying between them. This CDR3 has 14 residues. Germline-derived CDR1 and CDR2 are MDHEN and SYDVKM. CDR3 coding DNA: TGTGCCAGCAGTTTACTGGCCGGGAAAAATGGCTACACCTTC. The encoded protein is CASSLLAGKNGYTF.

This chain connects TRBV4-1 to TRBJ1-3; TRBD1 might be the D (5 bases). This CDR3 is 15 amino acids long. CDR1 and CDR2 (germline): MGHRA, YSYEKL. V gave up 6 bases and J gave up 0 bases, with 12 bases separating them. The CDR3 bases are TGCGCCAGCAGAACTACAGGCCTCTCTGGAAACACCATATATTTT. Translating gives CASRTTGLSGNTIYF.

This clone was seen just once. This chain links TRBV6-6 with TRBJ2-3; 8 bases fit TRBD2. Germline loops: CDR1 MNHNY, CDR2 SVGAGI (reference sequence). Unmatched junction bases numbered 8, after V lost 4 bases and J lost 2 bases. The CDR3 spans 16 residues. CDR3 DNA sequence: TGTGCCAGCAGTTCCCCGGGGACTAGAGACACAGATACGCAGTATTTT. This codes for CASSSPGTRDTDTQYF.